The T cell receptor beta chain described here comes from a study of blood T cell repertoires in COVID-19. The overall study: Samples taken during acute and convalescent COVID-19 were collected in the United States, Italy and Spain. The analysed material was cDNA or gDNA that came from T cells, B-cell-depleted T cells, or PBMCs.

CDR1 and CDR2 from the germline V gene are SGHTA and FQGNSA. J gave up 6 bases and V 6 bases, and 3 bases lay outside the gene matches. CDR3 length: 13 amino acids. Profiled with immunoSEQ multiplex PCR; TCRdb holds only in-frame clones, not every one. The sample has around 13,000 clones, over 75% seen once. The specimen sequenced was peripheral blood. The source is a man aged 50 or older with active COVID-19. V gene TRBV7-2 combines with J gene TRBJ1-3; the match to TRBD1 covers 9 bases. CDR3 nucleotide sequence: TGTGCCAGCAGGCGGACAGGGGAAAACACCATATATTTT. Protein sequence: CASRRTGENTIYF.